Listed below are T cell receptor beta chains from one sample, sequenced in a study of Ad26.COV2.S vaccination and SARS-CoV-2 variants. Profiled with immunoSEQ multiplex PCR; TCRdb holds only in-frame clones, not every one. Of some 300,000 clones listed, over 80% are singletons. The sequencing used peripheral blood, collected in a trial of Ad26.COV2.S vaccine versus placebo. The receptors were gathered from a person aged 18 to 65 who received the Ad26.COV2.S COVID-19 vaccine or a placebo. CDR3s include the opening cysteine and the closing phenylalanine or tryptophan. The D gene is left open where the match is weak. Clone size is stated in some rows and not others, as once, few, many or a class when expanded.

J gene,V gene,clone size,D gene,CDR3 protein,CDR3 DNA
TRBJ1-1,TRBV28,NA,TRBD1,CASSYRGLWTEAFF,TGTGCCAGCAGTTACAGGGGGCTGTGGACTGAAGCTTTCTTT
TRBJ2-2,TRBV6-5,NA,NA,CASSYSFLNTGELFF,TGTGCCAGCAGTTATTCGTTTTTGAACACCGGGGAGCTGTTTTTT
TRBJ2-5,TRBV21-1,NA,NA,CASSDREREYF,TGTGCCAGCAGCGACCGGGAGCGGGAATACTTC
TRBJ1-5,TRBV6-6,few,TRBD1,CASSRDRGRQPQHF,TGTGCCAGCAGTCGCGACAGGGGACGTCAGCCCCAGCATTTT
TRBJ1-5,TRBV19,NA,NA,CASQGRSNQPQHF,TGTGCCAGCCAGGGCAGGAGCAATCAGCCCCAGCATTTT
TRBJ1-4,TRBV6-6,once,NA,CASRGGGAREKLFF,TGTGCCAGTAGAGGGGGGGGCGCCCGCGAAAAACTGTTTTTT
TRBJ2-7,TRBV9,NA,TRBD1,CASSVGGQGSYEQYF,TGTGCCAGCAGCGTAGGGGGACAGGGATCCTACGAGCAGTACTTC
TRBJ2-1,TRBV13,NA,NA,CASSLIRWGNPLGNNEQFF,TGTGCCAGCAGCTTAATCAGGTGGGGCAATCCGCTGGGAAACAATGAGCAGTTCTTC
TRBJ2-5,TRBV6-5,NA,TRBD2,CASIRTSGGQETQYF,TGTGCCAGCATCCGGACTAGCGGGGGCCAAGAGACCCAGTACTTC
TRBJ2-1,TRBV2,NA,NA,CASSGTAVNEQFF,TGTGCCAGCAGTGGCACAGCTGTGAATGAGCAGTTCTTC
TRBJ2-1,TRBV25-1,NA,NA,CASSDLKAYNEQFF,TGTGCCAGCAGTGATTTGAAGGCCTACAATGAGCAGTTCTTC
TRBJ2-3,TRBV6-1,NA,TRBD2,CASSESIGERGTDTQYF,TGTGCCAGCAGTGAATCCATTGGTGAGCGGGGTACAGATACGCAGTATTTT
TRBJ2-2,TRBV27,NA,NA,CASSWGVTGELFF,TGTGCCAGCAGTTGGGGAGTAACCGGGGAGCTGTTTTTT
TRBJ1-6,TRBV27,NA,NA,CASKRGNSPLHF,TGTGCCAGCAAGAGAGGGAATTCACCCCTCCACTTT
TRBJ2-1,TRBV12-5,NA,NA,CASGGGTGGNEQFF,TGTGCTAGTGGTGGGGGAACGGGCGGAAATGAGCAGTTCTTC
TRBJ1-1,TRBV29-1,NA,TRBD1,CSVADGTGASEAFF,TGCAGCGTTGCTGACGGGACAGGGGCTTCTGAAGCTTTCTTT
TRBJ2-1,TRBV5-4,NA,NA,CASTGGGRDSSYNEQFF,TGTGCCAGCACCGGGGGGGGTAGGGACAGCTCCTACAATGAGCAGTTCTTC
TRBJ2-7,TRBV6-5,NA,NA,CASSYSWDRPDEQYF,TGTGCCAGCAGTTACTCGTGGGATCGTCCTGACGAGCAGTACTTC
TRBJ1-3,TRBV18,NA,NA,CASSPSSGDTIYF,TGTGCCAGCTCACCATCATCCGGGGACACCATATATTTT
TRBJ1-6,TRBV5-4,NA,NA,CASALRQESSPLHF,TGTGCCAGCGCCCTCCGACAGGAGAGTTCACCCCTCCACTTT
TRBJ2-2,TRBV28,NA,TRBD1,CASRGRLRDRALNTGELFF,TGTGCCAGCAGAGGCCGTTTAAGGGACAGGGCCCTGAACACCGGGGAGCTGTTTTTT
TRBJ2-2,TRBV24-1,NA,NA,CATSQGGSNTGELFF,TGTGCCACCAGTCAGGGTGGGTCGAACACCGGGGAGCTGTTTTTT
TRBJ1-6,TRBV9,NA,NA,CASSPLRGTDSPLHF,TGTGCCAGCAGCCCTCTAAGGGGGACGGATTCACCCCTCCACTTT
TRBJ1-4,TRBV11-2,NA,NA,CASSLYLGGEKLFF,TGTGCCAGCAGCTTATATCTCGGCGGTGAAAAACTGTTTTTT
TRBJ2-3,TRBV27,NA,NA,CASTDWGSTDTQYF,TGTGCCAGCACCGATTGGGGTAGCACAGATACGCAGTATTTT
TRBJ2-5,TRBV5-1,NA,NA,CASSLGAGVQETQYF,TGCGCCAGCAGCTTGGGGGCTGGGGTCCAAGAGACCCAGTACTTC
TRBJ2-7,TRBV4-2,NA,NA,CASSQNYEQYF,TGTGCCAGCAGCCAAAACTACGAGCAGTACTTC
TRBJ2-5,TRBV9,NA,TRBD2,CASSAHRGGLETQYF,TGTGCCAGCAGCGCCCACCGGGGGGGGCTAGAGACCCAGTACTTC
TRBJ2-5,TRBV6-6,NA,NA,CASRRRGRGDQETQYF,TGTGCCAGCAGAAGAAGGGGGCGGGGGGACCAAGAGACCCAGTACTTC
TRBJ2-2,TRBV12-3/TRBV12-4,NA,NA,CASSLAGRGELFF,TGTGCCAGCAGTTTAGCAGGGCGTGGGGAGCTGTTTTTT
TRBJ1-5,TRBV6-5,NA,TRBD1,CASRARDRVGQPQHF,TGTGCCAGCAGGGCGAGGGACAGGGTCGGTCAGCCCCAGCATTTT
TRBJ2-3,TRBV18,NA,NA,CASSPRDTQYF,TGTGCCAGCTCACCCAGAGATACGCAGTATTTT
TRBJ1-5,TRBV6-6,few,TRBD1,CASRTKGQVHNQPQHF,TGTGCCAGCAGAACGAAGGGACAGGTGCACAATCAGCCCCAGCATTTT
TRBJ2-7,TRBV12-3/TRBV12-4,NA,NA,CASSLDPSYEQYF,TGTGCCAGCAGTTTGGACCCTTCCTACGAGCAGTACTTC
TRBJ2-5,TRBV3-1/TRBV3-2,NA,TRBD2,CASSRASGGQETQYF,TGTGCCAGCAGCCGGGCTAGCGGGGGTCAAGAGACCCAGTACTTC
TRBJ1-4,TRBV3-1/TRBV3-2,NA,TRBD1,CASSQTGTVATNEKLFF,TGTGCCAGCAGCCAAACCGGGACAGTTGCAACTAATGAAAAACTGTTTTTT
TRBJ1-5,TRBV4-1,NA,TRBD1,CASSQGTGLGNQPQHF,TGCGCCAGCAGCCAGGGGACAGGGCTGGGGAATCAGCCCCAGCATTTT
TRBJ1-3,TRBV6-5,NA,NA,CASSYSTLPPGNTIYF,TGTGCCAGCAGTTACTCGACCTTACCCCCCGGAAACACCATATATTTT
TRBJ2-7,TRBV5-6,NA,NA,CASSFGRGFDEQYF,TGTGCCAGCAGCTTCGGCCGGGGGTTCGACGAGCAGTACTTC
TRBJ2-2,TRBV29-1,NA,TRBD2,CSASTSVAGELFF,TGCAGCGCCTCGACTAGCGTTGCCGGGGAGCTGTTTTTT
TRBJ2-7,TRBV2,NA,TRBD1,CASSEGTGPREQYF,TGTGCCAGCAGTGAAGGGACAGGGCCGAGGGAGCAGTACTTC
TRBJ1-5,TRBV18,NA,NA,CASSPPADQPQHF,TGTGCCAGCTCACCACCAGCCGATCAGCCCCAGCATTTT
TRBJ2-7,TRBV28,NA,TRBD1,CASSSTGQGSYEQYF,TGTGCCAGCAGCTCCACCGGACAGGGATCCTACGAGCAGTACTTC
TRBJ1-6,TRBV13,NA,NA,CASSLWATLGGDSPLHF,TGTGCCAGCAGCTTATGGGCAACCTTAGGGGGGGATTCACCCCTCCACTTT
TRBJ1-2,TRBV7-2,once,NA,CASSLVLEIDYGYTF,TGTGCCAGCAGCTTAGTACTGGAAATAGACTATGGCTACACCTTC
TRBJ1-6,TRBV2,NA,NA,CASSQGILGNSPLHF,TGTGCCAGCAGCCAGGGCATTCTCGGTAATTCACCCCTCCACTTT
TRBJ2-7,TRBV15,NA,NA,CATSRDNGGSYEQYF,TGTGCCACCAGCAGAGATAACGGTGGCAGCTACGAGCAGTACTTC